Listed below are T cell receptor beta chains from one sample, sequenced in a study of T cell responses to AZD1222 COVID-19 vaccine. The assay was immunoSEQ multiplex PCR, and TCRdb's table has in-frame clones only and misses some. Of around 73,000 clones in the sample, 89% were seen once. The sample was peripheral blood, taken 28 days after the second AZD1222 dose. These receptors all stem from an adult who received the AZD1222 COVID-19 vaccine. CDR3s include the opening cysteine and the closing phenylalanine or tryptophan. The order of the fields is D gene, V gene, clone size, J gene, CDR3 protein, CDR3 DNA. A D gene is named only where the DNA matches it firmly. The size entry is marked missing in some rows and otherwise reads once, few, many or a size class.

NA	TRBV18	NA	TRBJ1-5	CASSPGSNQPQHF	TGTGCCAGCTCACCAGGGAGCAATCAGCCCCAGCATTTT
NA	TRBV5-8	NA	TRBJ2-2	CASSLGLFAGATGELFF	TGTGCCAGCAGCTTGGGTTTGTTTGCGGGGGCCACCGGGGAGCTGTTTTTT
TRBD2	TRBV23-1	NA	TRBJ2-1	CASSHGQPTSGSYNEQFF	TGCGCCAGCAGTCATGGGCAACCGACTAGCGGCTCCTACAATGAGCAGTTCTTC
NA	TRBV7-9	few	TRBJ1-2	CASSPRGQALYGYTF	TGTGCCAGCAGCCCCCGGGGGCAGGCACTCTATGGCTACACCTTC
TRBD2	TRBV5-6	NA	TRBJ2-7	CASSLGASGARAYEQYF	TGTGCCAGCAGCTTGGGGGCTAGCGGGGCACGAGCCTACGAGCAGTACTTC
TRBD1	TRBV19	once	TRBJ2-1	CASKGQSYNEQFF	TGTGCCAGTAAGGGACAGAGTTACAATGAGCAGTTCTTC
TRBD1	TRBV24-1	NA	TRBJ2-5	CATSPGQHQETQYF	TGTGCCACCAGCCCGGGACAGCACCAAGAGACCCAGTACTTC
NA	TRBV12-5	few	TRBJ1-2	CASGTVGPGYTF	TGTGCTAGTGGGACCGTGGGACCCGGCTACACCTTC
NA	TRBV6-2/TRBV6-3	NA	TRBJ2-7	CASSWDGGTYEQYF	TGTGCCAGCAGTTGGGATGGGGGTACCTACGAGCAGTACTTC
NA	TRBV6-1	NA	TRBJ2-5	CASRVQEPRTQYF	TGTGCCAGCAGGGTCCAGGAGCCTCGGACCCAGTACTTC
NA	TRBV5-1	NA	TRBJ1-2	CASAIGPGQGSSYGYTF	TGCGCCAGCGCGATCGGCCCCGGGCAGGGATCTAGCTATGGCTACACCTTC
NA	TRBV5-6	NA	TRBJ1-3	CASSTDFSGNTIYF	TGTGCCAGCAGCACGGACTTCTCTGGAAACACCATATATTTT
NA	TRBV5-1	NA	TRBJ1-4	CATKTQPRREEKLFF	TGCGCCACCAAGACACAGCCTAGACGGGAAGAAAAACTGTTTTTT
NA	TRBV20-1	NA	TRBJ1-2	CSAGDYGYTF	TGCAGTGCTGGGGACTATGGCTACACCTTC
NA	TRBV24-1	NA	TRBJ2-5	CATSDRTILETQYF	TGTGCCACCAGTGACCGGACTATCTTGGAGACCCAGTACTTC
NA	TRBV27	NA	TRBJ2-1	CASSLSGGQLSSYNEQFF	TGTGCCAGCAGTTTATCGGGGGGGCAACTCAGCTCCTACAATGAGCAGTTCTTC
TRBD1	TRBV29-1	NA	TRBJ1-2	CSANTGTGYDGYTF	TGCAGCGCCAACACCGGGACAGGGTATGATGGCTACACCTTC
NA	TRBV19	NA	TRBJ1-2	CASSPRDVYGYTF	TGTGCCAGTAGTCCTCGGGACGTCTATGGCTACACCTTC
NA	TRBV7-9	once	TRBJ2-2	CASSTFGGHTGELFF	TGTGCCAGCAGCACCTTCGGGGGACACACCGGGGAGCTGTTTTTT
NA	TRBV7-9	NA	TRBJ2-4	CASSFQDGGKNIQYF	TGTGCCAGCAGCTTTCAAGACGGGGGCAAAAACATTCAGTACTTC
NA	TRBV6-5	once	TRBJ1-1	CASRRTVNTEAFF	TGTGCCAGCCGGAGGACAGTCAACACTGAAGCTTTCTTT
NA	TRBV19	NA	TRBJ1-1	CASTNSMNTEAFF	TGTGCCAGTACGAATTCAATGAACACTGAAGCTTTCTTT
NA	TRBV6-5	NA	TRBJ2-2	CASIQSTGELFF	TGTGCCAGCATACAGTCCACCGGGGAGCTGTTTTTT
NA	TRBV7-3	NA	TRBJ2-3	CASSLPGQSQYF	TGTGCCAGCAGCTTACCTGGACAATCGCAGTATTTT
TRBD2	TRBV2	NA	TRBJ2-2	CASSWTSGGLANTGELFF	TGTGCCAGCAGCTGGACTAGCGGGGGGTTAGCGAACACCGGGGAGCTGTTTTTT
NA	TRBV7-8	NA	TRBJ1-2	CASSLQGNYGYTF	TGTGCCAGCAGCTTACAGGGGAACTATGGCTACACCTTC
TRBD2	TRBV2	NA	TRBJ2-1	CASSEGGLAAHEQFF	TGTGCCAGCAGTGAAGGGGGACTAGCGGCCCATGAGCAGTTCTTC
NA	TRBV11-2	NA	TRBJ2-1	CASSLVAGSYNEQFF	TGTGCCAGCAGCTTAGTGGCGGGTTCCTACAATGAGCAGTTCTTC
NA	TRBV21-1	NA	TRBJ1-6	CASSSGGTETNSPLHF	TGTGCCAGCAGTTCAGGGGGGACAGAGACTAATTCACCCCTCCACTTT
NA	TRBV27	NA	TRBJ2-2	CASSKTTGPTGELFF	TGTGCCAGCAGTAAAACGACAGGCCCCACTGGGGAGCTGTTTTTT
NA	TRBV30	NA	TRBJ1-2	CAWSDGGPLHYGYTF	TGTGCCTGGAGTGACGGGGGACCACTACACTATGGCTACACCTTC
TRBD1	TRBV7-3	NA	TRBJ2-6	CASEGTGGSGANVLTF	TGTGCCAGCGAAGGGACAGGGGGATCTGGGGCCAACGTCCTGACTTTC
NA	TRBV18	NA	TRBJ1-3	CASSPNRAGNTIYF	TGTGCCAGCTCACCGAACAGGGCTGGAAACACCATATATTTT